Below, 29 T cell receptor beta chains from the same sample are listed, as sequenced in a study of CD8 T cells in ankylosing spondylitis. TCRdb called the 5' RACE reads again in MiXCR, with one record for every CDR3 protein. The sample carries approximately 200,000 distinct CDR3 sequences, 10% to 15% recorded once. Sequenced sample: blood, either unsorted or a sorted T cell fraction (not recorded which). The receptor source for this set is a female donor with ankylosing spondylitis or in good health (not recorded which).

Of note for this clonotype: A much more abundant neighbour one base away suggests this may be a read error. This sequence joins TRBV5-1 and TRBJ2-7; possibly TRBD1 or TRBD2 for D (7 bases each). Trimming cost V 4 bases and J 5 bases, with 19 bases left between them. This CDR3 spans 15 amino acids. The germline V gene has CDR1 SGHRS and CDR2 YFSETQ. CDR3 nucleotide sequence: TGCGCCAGCAGCCTACGGGGGGCAGGGGGTGACGAGCAGTACTTC. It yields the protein CASSLRGAGGDEQYF.

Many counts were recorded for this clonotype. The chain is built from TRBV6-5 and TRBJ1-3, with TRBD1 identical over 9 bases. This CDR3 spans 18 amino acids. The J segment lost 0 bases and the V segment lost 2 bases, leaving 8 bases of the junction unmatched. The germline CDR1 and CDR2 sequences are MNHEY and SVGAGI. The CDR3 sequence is CASSYPTGTGTSGNTIYF. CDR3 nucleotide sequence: TGTGCCAGCAGTTACCCGACCGGGACAGGGACCTCTGGAAACACCATATATTTT.

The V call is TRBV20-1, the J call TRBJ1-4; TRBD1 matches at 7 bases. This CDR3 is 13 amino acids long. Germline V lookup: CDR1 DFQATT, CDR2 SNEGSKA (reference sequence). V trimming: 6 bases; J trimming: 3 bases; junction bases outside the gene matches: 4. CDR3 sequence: CSAETGSNEKLFF. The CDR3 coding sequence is TGCAGTGCCGAGACAGGGTCTAATGAAAAACTGTTTTTT.

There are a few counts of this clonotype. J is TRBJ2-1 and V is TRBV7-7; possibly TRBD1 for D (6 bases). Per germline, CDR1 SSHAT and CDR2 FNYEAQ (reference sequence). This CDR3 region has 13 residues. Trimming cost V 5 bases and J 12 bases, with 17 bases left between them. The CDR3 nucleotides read TGTGCCAGCAGCCCTCTTCAGGGGCTTTCGCAGTTCTTC. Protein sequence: CASSPLQGLSQFF.

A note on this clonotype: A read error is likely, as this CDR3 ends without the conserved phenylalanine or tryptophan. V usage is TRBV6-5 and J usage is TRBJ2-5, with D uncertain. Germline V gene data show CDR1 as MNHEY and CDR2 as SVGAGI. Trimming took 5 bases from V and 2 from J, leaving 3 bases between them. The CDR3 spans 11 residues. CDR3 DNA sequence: TGTGCCAGCAGTAAACAAGAGACCCAGTACTGC. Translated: CASSKQETQYC.

CDR3 amino acids: CASTVALGTYNSPLHF. Written as DNA, the CDR3 is TGTGCCAGCACCGTCGCATTGGGAACCTATAATTCACCCCTCCACTTT. The chain couples TRBV6-1 to TRBJ1-6; no clear D. V was clipped by 7 bases and J by 2 bases, with 15 bases between them. The CDR3 has 16 residues. The V gene's germline CDR1 is MNHNS and CDR2 SASEGT.

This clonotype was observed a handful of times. The CDR3 region is CSARDGLAVETQYF. The CDR3 DNA sequence: TGCAGTGCTAGAGATGGGCTAGCGGTTGAGACCCAGTACTTC. The chain carries TRBV20-1 and TRBJ2-5; 7 bases align to TRBD2. Germline loops: CDR1 DFQATT, CDR2 SNEGSKA (reference sequence). The CDR3 spans 14 residues. V shed 0 bases, J shed 5 bases, and the junction held 6 bases outside the gene matches.

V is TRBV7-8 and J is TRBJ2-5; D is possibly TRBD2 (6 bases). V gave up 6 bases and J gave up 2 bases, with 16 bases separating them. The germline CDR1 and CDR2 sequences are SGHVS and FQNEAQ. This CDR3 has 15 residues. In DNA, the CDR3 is TGTGCCAGCAGTAGGTTGGCGGGAACACAAGAGACCCAGTACTTC. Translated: CASSRLAGTQETQYF.

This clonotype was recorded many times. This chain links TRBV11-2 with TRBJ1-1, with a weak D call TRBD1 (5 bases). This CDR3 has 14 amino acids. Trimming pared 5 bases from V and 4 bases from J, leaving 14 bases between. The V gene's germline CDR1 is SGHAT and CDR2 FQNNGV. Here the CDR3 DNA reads TGTGCCAGCAGCGTCCAGGGTGGAGGCACTGAAGCTTTCTTT. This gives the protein CASSVQGGGTEAFF.

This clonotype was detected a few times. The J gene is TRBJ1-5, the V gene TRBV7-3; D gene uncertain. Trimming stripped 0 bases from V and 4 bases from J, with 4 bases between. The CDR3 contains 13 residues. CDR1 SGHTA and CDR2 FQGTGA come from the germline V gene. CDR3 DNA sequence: TGTGCCAGCAGCTTAACCTGGAATCAGCCCCAGCATTTT. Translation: CASSLTWNQPQHF.

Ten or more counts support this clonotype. The CDR3 coding sequence is TGTGCCACCAGCAGAGATCGAATTCTTAGCACAGATACGCAGTATTTT. This codes for CATSRDRILSTDTQYF. J is TRBJ2-3 and V is TRBV15; D gene unclear. Trimming shortened V by 0 bases and J by 0 bases, and 10 bases separated the two germline ends. The V gene's germline CDR1 is LNHNV and CDR2 YYDKDF (reference sequence). The CDR3 sequence is 16 residues long.

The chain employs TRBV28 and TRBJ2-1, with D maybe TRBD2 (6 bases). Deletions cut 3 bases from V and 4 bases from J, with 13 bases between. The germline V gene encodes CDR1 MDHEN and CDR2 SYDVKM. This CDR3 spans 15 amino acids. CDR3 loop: CASSLGASAYNEQFF. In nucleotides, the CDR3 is TGTGCCAGCAGTTTGGGAGCTAGCGCGTACAATGAGCAGTTCTTC.

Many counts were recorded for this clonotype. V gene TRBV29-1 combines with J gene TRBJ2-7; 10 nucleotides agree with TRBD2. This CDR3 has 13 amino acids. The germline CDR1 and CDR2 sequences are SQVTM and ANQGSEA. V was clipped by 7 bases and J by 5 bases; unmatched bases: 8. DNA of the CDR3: TGCAGCGCTCTGACTAGCGGGCTCAACGAGCAGTACTTC. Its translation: CSALTSGLNEQYF.

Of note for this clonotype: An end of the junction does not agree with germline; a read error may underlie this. This CDR3 reads CASSPPGLPQKTQYF. CDR3 sequence (DNA): TGCGCCAGCAGCCCACCGGGACTTCCCCAAAAGACCCAGTACTTC. The chain couples TRBV5-1 to TRBJ2-5, with a tentative D call TRBD2 (6 bases). This CDR3 region has 15 residues. Germline V gene sequence: CDR1 SGHRS, CDR2 YFSETQ.

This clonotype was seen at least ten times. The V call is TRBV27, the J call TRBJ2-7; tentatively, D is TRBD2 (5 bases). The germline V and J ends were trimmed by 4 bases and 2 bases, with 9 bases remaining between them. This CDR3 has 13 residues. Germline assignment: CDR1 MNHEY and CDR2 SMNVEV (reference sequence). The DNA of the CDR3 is TGTGCCAGCAGTTCTTTACTAGCCTACGAGCAGTACTTC. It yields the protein CASSSLLAYEQYF.

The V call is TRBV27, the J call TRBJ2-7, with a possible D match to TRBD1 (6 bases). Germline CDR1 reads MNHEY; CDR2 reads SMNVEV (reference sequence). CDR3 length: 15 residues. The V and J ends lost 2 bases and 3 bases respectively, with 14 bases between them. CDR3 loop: CASSLGGSACYEQYF. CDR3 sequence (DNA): TGTGCCAGCAGTTTAGGGGGCTCGGCCTGCTACGAGCAGTACTTC.

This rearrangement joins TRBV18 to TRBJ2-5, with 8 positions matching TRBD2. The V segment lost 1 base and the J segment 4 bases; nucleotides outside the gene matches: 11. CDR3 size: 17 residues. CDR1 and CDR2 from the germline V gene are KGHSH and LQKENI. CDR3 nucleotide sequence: TGTGCCAGCTCACCACGAATCATGAGCGGGAGTCCAGAGACCCAGTACTTC. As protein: CASSPRIMSGSPETQYF.

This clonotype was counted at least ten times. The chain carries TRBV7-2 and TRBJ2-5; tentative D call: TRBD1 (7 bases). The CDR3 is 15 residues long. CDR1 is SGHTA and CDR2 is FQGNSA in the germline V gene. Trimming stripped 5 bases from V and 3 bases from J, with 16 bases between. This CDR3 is CASSPRTGGEETQYF. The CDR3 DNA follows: TGTGCCAGCAGCCCGAGGACAGGCGGGGAAGAGACCCAGTACTTC.

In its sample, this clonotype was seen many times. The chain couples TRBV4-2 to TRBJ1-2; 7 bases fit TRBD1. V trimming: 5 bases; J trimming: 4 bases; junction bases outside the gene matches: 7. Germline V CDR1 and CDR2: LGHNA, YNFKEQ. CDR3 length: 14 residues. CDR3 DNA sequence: TGTGCCAGCAGCACACAGGGGCAGGGCTATGGCTACACCTTC. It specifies CASSTQGQGYGYTF.

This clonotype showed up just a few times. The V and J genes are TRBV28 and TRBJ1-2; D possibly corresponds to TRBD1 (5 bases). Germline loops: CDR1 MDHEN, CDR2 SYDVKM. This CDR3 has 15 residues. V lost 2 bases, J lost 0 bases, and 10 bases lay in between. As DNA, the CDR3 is TGTGCCAGCAGTTTAGTTTCCAGGGCTAACTATGGCTACACCTTC. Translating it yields CASSLVSRANYGYTF.

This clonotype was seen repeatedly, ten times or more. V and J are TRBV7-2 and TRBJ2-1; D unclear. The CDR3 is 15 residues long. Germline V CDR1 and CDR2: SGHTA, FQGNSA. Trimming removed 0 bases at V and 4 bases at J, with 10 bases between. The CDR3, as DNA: TGTGCCAGCAGCTTAGCGGCTGGGGTATACAATGAGCAGTTCTTC. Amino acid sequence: CASSLAAGVYNEQFF.

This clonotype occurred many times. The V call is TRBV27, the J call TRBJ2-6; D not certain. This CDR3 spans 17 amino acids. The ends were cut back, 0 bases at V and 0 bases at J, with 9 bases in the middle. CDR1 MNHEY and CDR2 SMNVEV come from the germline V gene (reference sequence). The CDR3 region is CASSLSPEHSGANVLTF. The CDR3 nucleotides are TGTGCCAGCAGTTTATCGCCAGAGCACTCTGGGGCCAACGTCCTGACTTTC. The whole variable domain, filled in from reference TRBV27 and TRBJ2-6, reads EAQVTQNPRYLITVTGKKLTVTCSQNMNHEYMSWYRQDPGLGLRQIYYSMNVEVTDKGDVPEGYKVSRKEKRNFPLILESPSPNQTSLYFCASSLSPEHSGANVLTFGAGSRLTVL.

The CDR3 region has the DNA TGCGCCAGCAGCACACGTGCGAGGACCCGGAATCACCGCGGTGGCTACACCTTC. It specifies CASSTRARTRNHRGGYTF. The V and J genes are TRBV5-1 and TRBJ1-2; D is undetermined. V was pared by 4 bases and J by 7 bases, with 29 bases between. The germline V gene encodes CDR1 SGHRS and CDR2 YFSETQ. This CDR3 has 18 amino acids.

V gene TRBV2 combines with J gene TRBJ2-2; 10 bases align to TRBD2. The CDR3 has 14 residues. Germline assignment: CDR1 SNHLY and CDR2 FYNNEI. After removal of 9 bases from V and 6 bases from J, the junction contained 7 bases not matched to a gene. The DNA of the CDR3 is TGTGCCAGTTCAGCGGGAGGGATCGCCGGGGAGCTGTTTTTT. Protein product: CASSAGGIAGELFF. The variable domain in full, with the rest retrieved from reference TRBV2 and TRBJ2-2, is EPEVTQTPSHQVTQMGQEVILRCVPISNHLYFYWYRQILGQKVEFLVSFYNNEISEKSEIFDDQFSVERPDGSNFTLKIRSTKLEDSAMYFCASSAGGIAGELFFGEGSRLTVL.

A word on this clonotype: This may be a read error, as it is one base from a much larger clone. The CDR3: CASSYSAFENYGYPF. CDR3 nucleotide sequence: TGTGCCAGCAGTTACTCAGCCTTCGAAAACTATGGCTACCCCTTC. The chain carries TRBV6-5 and TRBJ1-2, with D unresolved. The germline V gene encodes CDR1 MNHEY and CDR2 SVGAGI. This CDR3 has 15 amino acids.

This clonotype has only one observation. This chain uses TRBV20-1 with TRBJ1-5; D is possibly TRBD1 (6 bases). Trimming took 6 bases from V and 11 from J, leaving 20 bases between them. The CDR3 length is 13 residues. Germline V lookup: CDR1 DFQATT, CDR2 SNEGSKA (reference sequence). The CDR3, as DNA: TGCAGTGCCCCAGGGGCCCCTGGAGGGGCCCAGCATTTT. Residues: CSAPGAPGGAQHF.

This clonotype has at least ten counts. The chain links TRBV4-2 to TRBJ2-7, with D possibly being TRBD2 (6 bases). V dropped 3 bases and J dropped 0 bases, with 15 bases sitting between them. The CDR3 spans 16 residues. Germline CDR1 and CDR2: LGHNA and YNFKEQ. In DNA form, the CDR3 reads TGTGCCAGCAGCCAGTCCGGGAGAAGCCCCTCCTACGAGCAGTACTTC. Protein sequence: CASSQSGRSPSYEQYF.

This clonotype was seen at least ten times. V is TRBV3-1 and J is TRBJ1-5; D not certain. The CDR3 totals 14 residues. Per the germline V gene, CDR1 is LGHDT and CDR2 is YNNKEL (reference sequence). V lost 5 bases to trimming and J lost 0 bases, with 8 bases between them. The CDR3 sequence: CASSSVDSNQPQHF. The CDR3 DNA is TGTGCCAGCAGCTCGGTTGATAGCAATCAGCCCCAGCATTTT.

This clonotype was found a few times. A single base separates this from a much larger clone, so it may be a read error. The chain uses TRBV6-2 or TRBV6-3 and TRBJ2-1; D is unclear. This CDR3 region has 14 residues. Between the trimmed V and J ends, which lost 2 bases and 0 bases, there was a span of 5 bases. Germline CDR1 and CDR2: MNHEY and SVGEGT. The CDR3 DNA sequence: TGTGCCAGCAGTTACGCCAGCTCCTACAATGAGCAGTTCTTC. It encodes CASSYASSYNEQFF.